This T cell receptor beta chain was recorded in a study of T cell repertoires in cytomegalovirus infection. Via MiXCR, TCRdb re-called the reads, giving one row per CDR3 protein. Among over 90,000 distinct CDR3 sequences listed, approximately 15% were seen once. The length of the CDR3 is 13 residues. V dropped 3 bases and J dropped 5 bases, with 13 bases sitting between them. CDR1 and CDR2 from the germline V gene are SQVTM and ANQGSEA. Material: PBMCs. The chain carries TRBV29-1 and TRBJ1-2, with D possibly matching TRBD1 (5 bases). This receptor was identified in a human donor in good health (CMV status not recorded). Some clones in this sample may be carry-over from other donors' samples. CDR3 in amino acids: CSVEAGTVYGYTF. The CDR3 nucleotides are TGCAGCGTTGAGGCCGGGACGGTTTATGGCTACACCTTC.